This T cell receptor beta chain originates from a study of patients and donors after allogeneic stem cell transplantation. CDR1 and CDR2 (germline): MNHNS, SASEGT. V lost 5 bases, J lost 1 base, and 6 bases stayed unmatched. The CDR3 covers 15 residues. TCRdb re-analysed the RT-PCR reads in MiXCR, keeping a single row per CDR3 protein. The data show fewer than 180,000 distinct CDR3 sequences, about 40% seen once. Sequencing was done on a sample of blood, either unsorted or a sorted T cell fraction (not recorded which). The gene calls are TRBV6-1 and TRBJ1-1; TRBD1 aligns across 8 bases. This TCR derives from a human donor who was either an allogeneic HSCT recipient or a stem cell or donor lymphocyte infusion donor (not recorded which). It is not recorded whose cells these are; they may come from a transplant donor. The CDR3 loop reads CASSQRDRGNTEAFF. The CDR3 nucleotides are TGTGCCAGCAGTCAACGTGACAGGGGGAACACTGAAGCTTTCTTT.